This entry lists 3 T cell receptor beta chains sequenced from one sample in a study of cytomegalovirus exposure and HLA in healthy donors. The primer mix had 60 Vbeta and 13 Jbeta primers. Only in-frame clones appear in the TCRdb table, and some are missing; sequencing was by immunoSEQ multiplex PCR. This sample has 89,000 or so clones, with roughly 80% found just once. The specimen was PBMCs. Receptors were obtained from a boy aged 5-17 years in good health and CMV-seronegative.

The chain employs TRBV29-1 and TRBJ1-3, with 9 positions matching TRBD1. Germline CDR1 SQVTM, CDR2 ANQGSEA. The CDR3 consists of 16 residues. V shed 3 bases and J 2 bases; nucleotides not matched to a gene: 8. The CDR3 coding sequence is TGCAGCGTTGACCTAGGACAGGGGTTCACTGGAAACACCATATATTTT. It codes for CSVDLGQGFTGNTIYF.

The chain has TRBV7-9 and TRBJ1-1; tentatively, D is TRBD1 (5 bases). The CDR3 covers 15 residues. Trimming shortened V by 5 bases and J by 2 bases, and 15 bases separated the two germline ends. CDR1 and CDR2 from the germline V gene are SEHNR and FQNEAQ (reference sequence). The CDR3 reads CASSLQWGENTEAFF. The CDR3 coding sequence is TGTGCCAGCAGCCTCCAGTGGGGGGAAAACACTGAAGCTTTCTTT.

This clone was picked up a small number of times. The chain employs TRBV7-2 and TRBJ1-3, with TRBD1 as a possible D gene (6 bases). CDR3 length: 13 residues. Trimming removed 7 bases from V and 4 bases from J, with 11 bases in between. Germline V gene lookup returns CDR1 SGHTA and CDR2 FQGNSA. This CDR3 reads CASTQGIGNTIYF. DNA for the CDR3: TGTGCCAGCACCCAGGGGATAGGAAACACCATATATTTT.